Shown below are 14 T cell receptor beta chains from a single sample sequenced in a study of graft-versus-host responses after intestinal transplantation. Their recognized antigens are unknown. Clones were sequenced by immunoSEQ multiplex PCR, and TCRdb holds only the in-frame ones, with some missing. Of around 87,000 clones detected, 92% appear once; the ten largest clones hold roughly 0.4%. The sample was unstimulated CD8+ T cells sorted from spleen or lymph node cells, taken before transplant. Receptors were obtained from a human donor who was the organ donor for an intestinal transplant.

This rearrangement joins TRBV4-1 to TRBJ2-1, with D possibly being TRBD2 (6 bases). V was cut by 4 bases and J by 6 bases, with 16 bases left in between. The CDR3 has 15 amino acids. The germline gives CDR1 MGHRA, CDR2 YSYEKL. Written as DNA, the CDR3 is TGCGCCAGCAGCCGGCTGATGGGGGGAGGCAATGAGCAGTTCTTC. Encoded protein: CASSRLMGGGNEQFF.

The count of this clone is one. As DNA, the CDR3 is TGTGCCAGTAGTATGACTAGTTTCGTCGGTGACTCCTACGAGCAGTACTTC. As protein: CASSMTSFVGDSYEQYF. This sequence joins TRBV19 and TRBJ2-7; possibly TRBD2 for D (6 bases). This CDR3 has 17 amino acids. The germline V and J ends were trimmed by 3 bases and 0 bases, with 18 bases remaining between them. Germline values: CDR1 LNHDA, CDR2 SQIVND (reference sequence).

This rearrangement joins TRBV19 to TRBJ2-1; D remains ambiguous. The CDR3 covers 14 residues. CDR1 and CDR2 from the germline V gene are LNHDA and SQIVND (reference sequence). V lost 3 bases and J lost 2, with 8 bases in between. This CDR3 reads CASSMATAYNEQFF. The CDR3 region has the DNA TGTGCCAGTAGTATGGCAACAGCCTACAATGAGCAGTTCTTC.

As concerns this clone: The sample holds other DNA sequences that translate to the same CDR3. The gene calls are TRBV27 and TRBJ2-7, with a weak D call TRBD1 (6 bases). CDR1 MNHEY and CDR2 SMNVEV come from the germline V gene (reference sequence). V dropped 3 bases and J dropped 4 bases, with 10 bases sitting between them. This CDR3 is built from 13 residues. The CDR3 nucleotides are TGTGCCAGCAGTTTTCAGGGGACGTACGAGCAGTACTTC. It translates to CASSFQGTYEQYF.

This clone was seen just once. CDR3 nucleotide sequence: TGTGCCAGCGACCGGACAGGGGTGGGGAACACTGAAGCTTTCTTT. Its protein product is CASDRTGVGNTEAFF. The chain combines TRBV19 with TRBJ1-1; 9 bases align to TRBD1. This CDR3 spans 15 amino acids. V dropped 9 bases and J dropped 1; count of bases not matched to a gene: 9. Germline V gene lookup returns CDR1 LNHDA and CDR2 SQIVND (reference sequence). Complete variable domain (other parts from reference TRBV19 and TRBJ1-1): DGGITQSPKYLFRKEGQNVTLSCEQNLNHDAMYWYRQDPGQGLRLIYYSQIVNDFQKGDIAEGYSVSREKKESFPLTVTSAQKNPTAFYLCASDRTGVGNTEAFFGQGTRLTVV.

The chain couples TRBV27 to TRBJ1-6; D is undetermined. V lost 7 bases and J lost 7, with 11 bases in between. Germline loops: CDR1 MNHEY, CDR2 SMNVEV (reference sequence). This CDR3 is 13 amino acids long. CDR3 region: CASTQQMNSPLHF. The CDR3 bases are TGTGCCAGCACCCAACAGATGAATTCACCCCTCCACTTT.

The sample holds one count of this clone. The rearrangement uses TRBV27 and TRBJ2-2; the match to TRBD1 covers 8 bases. The CDR3 length is 14 residues. V lost 7 bases to trimming and J lost 2 bases; unmatched junction nucleotides: 3. CDR1 and CDR2 (germline): MNHEY, SMNVEV (reference sequence). The CDR3 region has the DNA TGTGCCAGCACTGACAGGGGAAACACCGGGGAGCTGTTTTTT. This gives the protein CASTDRGNTGELFF.

Notes on this clone: The junction does not match germline at one end; this may be a read error. Other DNA sequences in the same sample also yield this CDR3. This rearrangement joins TRBV4-3 to TRBJ1-5; D uncertain. Germline-derived CDR1 and CDR2 are LGHNA and YSLEER. The CDR3 loop spans 14 amino acids. The CDR3 region has the DNA TGCGCCAGCAGCCAAGATTCCGGGTATCAGCCTCAGCATTTT. Translation: CASSQDSGYQPQHF.

V gene TRBV4-3 combines with J gene TRBJ2-7, with 8 bases that match TRBD2. The trim removed 4 bases at V and 2 bases at J, leaving 7 bases unmatched. CDR1 is LGHNA, CDR2 YSLEER, per germline. The CDR3 runs 15 residues. The CDR3, as DNA: TGCGCCAGCAGCCCCTCGGGGCGGGGGGCCTACGAGCAGTACTTC. Translating it yields CASSPSGRGAYEQYF.

The V call is TRBV4-3, the J call TRBJ2-7; 8 bases are shared with TRBD2. CDR1 is LGHNA, CDR2 YSLEER, per germline. The CDR3 spans 17 residues. Germline trimming cut 0 bases from V and 0 bases from J; bases unmatched to any gene: 7. The CDR3 sequence: CASSQELALAGSYEQYF. In nucleotides, the CDR3 is TGCGCCAGCAGCCAAGAGTTGGCTCTAGCGGGCTCCTACGAGCAGTACTTC.

The rearrangement links TRBV9 to TRBJ1-4; D not resolved. Germline V CDR1 and CDR2: SGDLS, YYNGEE. Trimming left V 3 bases short and J 6 bases short, with 6 bases between. CDR3 length: 12 amino acids. This CDR3 reads CASSGLDEKLFF. CDR3 in DNA: TGTGCCAGCAGCGGTCTTGATGAAAAACTGTTTTTT.

The chain employs TRBV6-6 and TRBJ2-7; D is ambiguous. The CDR3 loop spans 12 amino acids. Per germline, CDR1 MNHNY and CDR2 SVGAGI (reference sequence). Trimming pared 6 bases from V and 6 bases from J, leaving 12 bases between. CDR3 nucleotides: TGTGCCAGCAGCCAGAATCCTAGCGAGCAGTACTTC. As protein: CASSQNPSEQYF.

This chain links TRBV11-2 with TRBJ1-2; D is possibly TRBD1 (5 bases). Germline V gives CDR1 SGHAT, CDR2 FQNNGV. CDR3 length equals 16 residues. Trimming stripped 2 bases from V and 2 bases from J, with 15 bases between. The CDR3 sequence is CASSLPLGGWNYGYTF. In DNA, the CDR3 is TGTGCCAGCAGCTTACCCCTGGGGGGGTGGAACTATGGCTACACCTTC.

This clone came up a few times. The V gene is TRBV19, the J gene TRBJ1-2; no firm D call. Germline CDR1 reads LNHDA; CDR2 reads SQIVND (reference sequence). V was trimmed by 3 bases and J by 4 bases, leaving 6 bases between them. The CDR3 runs to 12 residues. The CDR3: CASSIASYGYTF. In DNA, the CDR3 is TGTGCCAGTAGTATCGCCAGCTATGGCTACACCTTC.